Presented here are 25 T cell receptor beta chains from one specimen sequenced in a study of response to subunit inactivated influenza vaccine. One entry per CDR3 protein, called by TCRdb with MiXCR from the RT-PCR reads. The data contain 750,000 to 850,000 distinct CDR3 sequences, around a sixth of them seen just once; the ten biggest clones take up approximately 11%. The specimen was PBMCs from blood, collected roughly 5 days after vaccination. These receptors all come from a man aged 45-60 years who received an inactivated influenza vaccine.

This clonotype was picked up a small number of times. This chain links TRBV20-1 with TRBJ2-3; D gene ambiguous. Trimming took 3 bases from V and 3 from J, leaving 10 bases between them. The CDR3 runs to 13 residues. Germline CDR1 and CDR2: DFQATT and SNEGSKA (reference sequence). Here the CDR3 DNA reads TGCAGTGCTAGGTTCCCAGGAACAGATACGCAGTATTTT. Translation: CSARFPGTDTQYF.

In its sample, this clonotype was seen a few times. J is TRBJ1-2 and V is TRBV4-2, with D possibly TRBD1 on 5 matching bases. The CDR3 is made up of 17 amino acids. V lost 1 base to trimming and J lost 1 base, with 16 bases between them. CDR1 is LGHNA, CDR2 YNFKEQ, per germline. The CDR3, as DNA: TGTGCCAGCAGCCAAGCCATCGGGCAGGGCCTTAACTATGGCTACACCTTC. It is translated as CASSQAIGQGLNYGYTF.

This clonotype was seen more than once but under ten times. CDR3 sequence: CASKSGGREKLFF. CDR3 DNA: TGTGCCAGCAAGTCAGGGGGCCGCGAAAAACTGTTTTTT. The V and J genes are TRBV12-3 or TRBV12-4 and TRBJ1-4, with TRBD1 identical over 8 bases. V lost 7 bases, J lost 8 bases, and 6 bases stayed unmatched. The CDR3 loop spans 13 amino acids.

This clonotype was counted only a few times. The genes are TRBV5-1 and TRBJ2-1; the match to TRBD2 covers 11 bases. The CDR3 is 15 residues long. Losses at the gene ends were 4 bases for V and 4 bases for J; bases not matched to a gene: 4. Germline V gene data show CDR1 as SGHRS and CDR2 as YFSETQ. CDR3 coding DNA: TGCGCCAGCAGCGCGCGGACTAGCGGGTACAATGAGCAGTTCTTC. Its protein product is CASSARTSGYNEQFF. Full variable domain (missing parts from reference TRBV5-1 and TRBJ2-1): KAGVTQTPRYLIKTRGQQVTLSCSPISGHRSVSWYQQTPGQGLQFLFEYFSETQRNKGNFPGRFSGRQFSNSRSEMNVSTLELGDSALYLCASSARTSGYNEQFFGPGTRLTVL.

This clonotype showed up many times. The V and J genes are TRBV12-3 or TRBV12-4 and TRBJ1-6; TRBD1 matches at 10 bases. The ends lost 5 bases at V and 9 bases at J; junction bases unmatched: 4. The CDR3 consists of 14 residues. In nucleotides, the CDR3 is TGTGCCAGCAGTGCCCGGGACAGGGGTTCACCCCTCCACTTT. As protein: CASSARDRGSPLHF.

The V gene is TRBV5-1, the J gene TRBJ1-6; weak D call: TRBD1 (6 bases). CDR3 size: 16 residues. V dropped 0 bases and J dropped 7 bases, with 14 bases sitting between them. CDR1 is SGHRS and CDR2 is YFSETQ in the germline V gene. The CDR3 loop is CASSLEFPGTNSPLHF. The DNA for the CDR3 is TGCGCCAGCAGCTTGGAATTTCCAGGGACAAATTCACCCCTCCACTTT.

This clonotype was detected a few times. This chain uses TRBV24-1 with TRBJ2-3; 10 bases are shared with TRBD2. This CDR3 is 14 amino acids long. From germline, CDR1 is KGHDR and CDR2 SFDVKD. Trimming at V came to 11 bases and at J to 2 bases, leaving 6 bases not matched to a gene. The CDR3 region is CAIQAGGLTDTQYF. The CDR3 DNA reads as TGTGCCATCCAAGCGGGAGGGCTCACAGATACGCAGTATTTT.

CDR3 in amino acids: CASRRDRGLQPQHF. The CDR3, as DNA: TGTGCCAGCAGACGGGACAGGGGGCTTCAGCCCCAGCATTTT. The chain recombines TRBV12-3 or TRBV12-4 with TRBJ1-5; 12 bases map to TRBD1. V shed 6 bases and J 6 bases; nucleotides not matched to a gene: 3. The CDR3 totals 14 residues.

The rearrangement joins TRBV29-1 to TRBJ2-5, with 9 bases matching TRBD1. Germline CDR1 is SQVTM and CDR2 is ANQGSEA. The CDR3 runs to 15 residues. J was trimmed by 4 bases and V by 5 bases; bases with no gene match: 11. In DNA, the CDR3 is TGCAGCGTTTCCCCAGGGACAGGGTTTACAGAGACCCAGTACTTC. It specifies CSVSPGTGFTETQYF.

CDR3 sequence: CSARDPQHEQYF. CDR3 DNA sequence: TGCAGTGCTAGAGATCCCCAGCACGAGCAGTACTTC. The chain combines TRBV20-1 with TRBJ2-7; D ambiguous. This CDR3 region has 12 residues. Trimming cost V 0 bases and J 5 bases, with 8 bases left between them. Germline CDR1 and CDR2: DFQATT and SNEGSKA (reference sequence).

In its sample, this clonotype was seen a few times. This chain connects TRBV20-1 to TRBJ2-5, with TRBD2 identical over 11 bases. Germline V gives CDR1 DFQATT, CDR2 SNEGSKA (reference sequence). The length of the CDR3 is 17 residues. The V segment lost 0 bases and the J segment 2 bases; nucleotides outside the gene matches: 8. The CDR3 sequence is CSARDLRLAGKQETQYF. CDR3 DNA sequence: TGCAGTGCTAGAGACCTAAGACTAGCGGGAAAACAAGAGACCCAGTACTTC.

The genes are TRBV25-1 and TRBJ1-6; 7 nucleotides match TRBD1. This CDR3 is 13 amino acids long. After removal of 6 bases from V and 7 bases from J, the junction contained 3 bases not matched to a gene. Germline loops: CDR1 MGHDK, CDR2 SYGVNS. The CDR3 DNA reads TGTGCCAGCAGGGACAGGCTAAATTCACCCCTCCACTTT. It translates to CASRDRLNSPLHF.

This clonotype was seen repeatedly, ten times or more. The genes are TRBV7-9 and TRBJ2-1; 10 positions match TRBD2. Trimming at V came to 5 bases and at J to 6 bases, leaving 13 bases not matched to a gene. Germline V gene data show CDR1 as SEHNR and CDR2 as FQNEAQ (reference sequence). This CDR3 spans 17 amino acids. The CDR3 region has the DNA TGTGCCAGCAGCGCTATTAAGCGGGAGGGCCTCGGCAATGAGCAGTTCTTC. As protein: CASSAIKREGLGNEQFF. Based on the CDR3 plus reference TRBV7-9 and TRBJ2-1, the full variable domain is DTGVSQNPRHKITKRGQNVTFRCDPISEHNRLYWYRQTLGQGPEFLTYFQNEAQLEKSRLLSDRFSAERPKGSFSTLEIQRTEQGDSAMYLCASSAIKREGLGNEQFFGPGTRLTVL.

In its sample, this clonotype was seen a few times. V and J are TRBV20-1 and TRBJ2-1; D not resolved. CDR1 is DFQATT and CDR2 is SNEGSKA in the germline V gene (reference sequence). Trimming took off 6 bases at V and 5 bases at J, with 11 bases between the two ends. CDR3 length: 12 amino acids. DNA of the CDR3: TGCAGTGCATTCAGGATGGACAATGAGCAGTTCTTC. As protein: CSAFRMDNEQFF.

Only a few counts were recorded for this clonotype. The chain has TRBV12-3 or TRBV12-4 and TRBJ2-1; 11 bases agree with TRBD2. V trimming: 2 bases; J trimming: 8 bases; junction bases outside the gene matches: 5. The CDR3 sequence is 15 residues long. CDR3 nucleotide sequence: TGTGCCAGCAGTTTAACTAGCGGGGGTGGGGATGAGCAGTTCTTC. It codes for CASSLTSGGGDEQFF.

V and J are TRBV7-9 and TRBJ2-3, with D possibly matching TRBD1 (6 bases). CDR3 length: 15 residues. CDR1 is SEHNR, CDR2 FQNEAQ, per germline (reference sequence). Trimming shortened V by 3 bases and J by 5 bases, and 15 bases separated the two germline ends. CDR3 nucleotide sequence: TGTGCCAGCAGCTTGTTTTCAGGGGATATAGATACGCAGTATTTT. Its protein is CASSLFSGDIDTQYF.

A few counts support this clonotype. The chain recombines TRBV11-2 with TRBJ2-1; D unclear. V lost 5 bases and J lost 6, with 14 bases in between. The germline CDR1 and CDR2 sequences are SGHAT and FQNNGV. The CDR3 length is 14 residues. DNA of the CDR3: TGTGCCAGCAGCCCCACGCGGCCTCTCAATGAGCAGTTCTTC. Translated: CASSPTRPLNEQFF.

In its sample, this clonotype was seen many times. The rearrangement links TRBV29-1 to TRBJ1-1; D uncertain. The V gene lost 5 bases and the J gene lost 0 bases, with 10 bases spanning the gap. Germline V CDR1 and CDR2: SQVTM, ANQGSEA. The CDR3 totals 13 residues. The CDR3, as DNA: TGCAGCGTTAGAGGCCTGATGAACACTGAAGCTTTCTTT. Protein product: CSVRGLMNTEAFF. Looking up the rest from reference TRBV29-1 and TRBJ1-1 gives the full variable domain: SAVISQKPSRDICQRGTSLTIQCQVDSQVTMMFWYRQQPGQSLTLIATANQGSEATYESGFVIDKFPISRPNLTFSTLTVSNMSPEDSSIYLCSVRGLMNTEAFFGQGTRLTVV.

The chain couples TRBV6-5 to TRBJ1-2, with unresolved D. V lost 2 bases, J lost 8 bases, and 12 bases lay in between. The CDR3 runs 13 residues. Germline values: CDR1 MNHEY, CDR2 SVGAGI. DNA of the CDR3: TGTGCCAGCAGTTACGATACAAGAACCGGCTACACCTTC. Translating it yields CASSYDTRTGYTF.

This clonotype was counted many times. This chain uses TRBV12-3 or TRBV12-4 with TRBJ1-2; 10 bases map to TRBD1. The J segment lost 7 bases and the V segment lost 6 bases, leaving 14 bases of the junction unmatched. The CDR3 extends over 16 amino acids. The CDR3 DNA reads TGTGCCAGCAGGATGGGGACAGGGGCCTCGCAGCCTGGCTACACCTTC. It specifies CASRMGTGASQPGYTF.

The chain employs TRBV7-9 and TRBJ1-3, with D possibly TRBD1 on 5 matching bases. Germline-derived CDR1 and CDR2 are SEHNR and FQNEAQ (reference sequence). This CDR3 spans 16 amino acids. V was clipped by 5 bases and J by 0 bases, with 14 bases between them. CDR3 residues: CASSQTGPRSGNTIYF. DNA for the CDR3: TGTGCCAGCAGCCAAACAGGACCGCGCTCTGGAAACACCATATATTTT.

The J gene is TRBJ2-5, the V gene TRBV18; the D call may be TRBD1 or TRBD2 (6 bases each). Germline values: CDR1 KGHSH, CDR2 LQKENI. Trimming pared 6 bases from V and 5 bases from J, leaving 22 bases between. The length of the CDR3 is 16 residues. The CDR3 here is CASSQGTPYSGETQYF. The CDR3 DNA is TGTGCCAGCTCTCAGGGGACCCCATACAGCGGGGAGACCCAGTACTTC. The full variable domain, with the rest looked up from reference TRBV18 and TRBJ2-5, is NAGVMQNPRHLVRRRGQEARLRCSPMKGHSHVYWYRQLPEEGLKFMVYLQKENIIDESGMPKERFSAEFPKEGPSILRIQQVVRGDSAAYFCASSQGTPYSGETQYFGPGTRLLVL.

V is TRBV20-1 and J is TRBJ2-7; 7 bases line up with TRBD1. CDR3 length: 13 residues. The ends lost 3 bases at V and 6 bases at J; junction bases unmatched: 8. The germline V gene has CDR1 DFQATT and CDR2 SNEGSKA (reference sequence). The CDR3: CSASPQGIREQYF. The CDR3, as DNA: TGCAGTGCTAGCCCACAGGGGATTCGCGAGCAGTACTTC.

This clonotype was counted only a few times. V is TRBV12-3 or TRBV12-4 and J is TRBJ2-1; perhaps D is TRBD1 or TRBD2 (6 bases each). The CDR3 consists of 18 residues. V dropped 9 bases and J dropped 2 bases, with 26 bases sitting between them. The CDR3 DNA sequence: TGTGCCAGTCATAGGGGGGTCAAGCGGGCCCTCACCTACAATGAGCAGTTCTTC. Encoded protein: CASHRGVKRALTYNEQFF.

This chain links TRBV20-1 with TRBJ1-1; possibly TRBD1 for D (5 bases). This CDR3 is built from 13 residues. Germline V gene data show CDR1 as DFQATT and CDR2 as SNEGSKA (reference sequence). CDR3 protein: CNPRGVPGTEAFF. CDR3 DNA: TGCAACCCTCGGGGGGTCCCCGGCACTGAAGCTTTCTTT.